This entry is about one T cell receptor beta chain. Profiled with immunoSEQ multiplex PCR; TCRdb holds only in-frame clones, not every one. The table shows 2.3 million or so clones, with 80% to 95% occurring only once. Germline CDR1 and CDR2: ENHRY and SYGVKD. The CDR3 is made up of 19 amino acids. The trim removed 4 bases at V and 4 bases at J, leaving 19 bases unmatched. The record originates from a study of shared clonotypes between healthy human individuals. The investigators split CD4+ cells into a CD45RA+ naive subset and a CD45RA-negative memory subset. The TCR originated in a man between 18 and 29 years old in good health. Some clones in this sample may be carry-over from other donors' samples. V and J are TRBV10-3 and TRBJ2-1; TRBD2 matches at 7 bases. Material: naive CD4+ T cells from PBMCs. Subset denoted: CD45RA+ positively selected. The DNA for the CDR3 is TGTGCCATCAGTGCCGGACTCCAGGGAGGGATACCATGGTACAATGAGCAGTTCTTC. Its translation: CAISAGLQGGIPWYNEQFF.